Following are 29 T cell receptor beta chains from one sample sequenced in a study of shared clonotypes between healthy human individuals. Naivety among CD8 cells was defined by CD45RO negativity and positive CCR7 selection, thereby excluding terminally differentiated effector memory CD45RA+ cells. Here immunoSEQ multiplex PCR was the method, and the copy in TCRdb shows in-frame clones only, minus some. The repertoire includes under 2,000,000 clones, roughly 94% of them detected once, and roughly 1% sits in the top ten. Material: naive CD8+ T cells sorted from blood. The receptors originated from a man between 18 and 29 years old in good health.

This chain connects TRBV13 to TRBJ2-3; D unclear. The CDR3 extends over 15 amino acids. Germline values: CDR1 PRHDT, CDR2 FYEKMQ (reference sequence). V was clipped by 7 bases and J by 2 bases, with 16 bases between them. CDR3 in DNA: TGTGCCAGCACCCTATGGTCCTACAACACAGATACGCAGTATTTT. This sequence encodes CASTLWSYNTDTQYF.

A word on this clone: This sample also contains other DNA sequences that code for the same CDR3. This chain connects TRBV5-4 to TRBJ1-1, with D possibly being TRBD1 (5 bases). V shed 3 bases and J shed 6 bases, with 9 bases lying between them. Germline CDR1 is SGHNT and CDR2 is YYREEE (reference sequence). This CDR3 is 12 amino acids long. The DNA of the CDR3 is TGTGCCAGCAGCTGGGGGACTGCTGAAGCTTTCTTT. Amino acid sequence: CASSWGTAEAFF.

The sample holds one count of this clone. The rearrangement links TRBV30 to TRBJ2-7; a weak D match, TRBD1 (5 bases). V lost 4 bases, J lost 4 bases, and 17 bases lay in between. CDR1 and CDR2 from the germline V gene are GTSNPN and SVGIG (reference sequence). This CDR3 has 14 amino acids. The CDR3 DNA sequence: TGTGCCTGGACCAAAAGTACAGGAGAGTACGAGCAGTACTTC. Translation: CAWTKSTGEYEQYF.

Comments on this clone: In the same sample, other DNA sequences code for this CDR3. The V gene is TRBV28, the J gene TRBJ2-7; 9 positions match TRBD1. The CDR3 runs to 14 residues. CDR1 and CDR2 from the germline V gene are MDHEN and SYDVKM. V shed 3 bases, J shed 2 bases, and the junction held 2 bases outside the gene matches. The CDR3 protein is CASSLDRGAYEQYF. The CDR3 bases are TGTGCCAGCAGTTTGGACAGGGGAGCCTACGAGCAGTACTTC.

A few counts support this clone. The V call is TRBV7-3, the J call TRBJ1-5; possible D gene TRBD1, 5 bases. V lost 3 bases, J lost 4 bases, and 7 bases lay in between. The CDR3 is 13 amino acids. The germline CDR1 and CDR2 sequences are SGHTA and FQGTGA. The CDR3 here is CASSLGENQPQHF. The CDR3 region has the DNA TGTGCCAGCAGCTTGGGGGAGAATCAGCCCCAGCATTTT.

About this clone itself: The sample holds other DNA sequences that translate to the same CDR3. In DNA form, the CDR3 reads TGCGCCAGCAGCTTGGCTACACTCTACGAGCAGTACTTC. Translated, it gives CASSLATLYEQYF. J is TRBJ2-7 and V is TRBV5-1, with no clear D. Germline V gene data show CDR1 as SGHRS and CDR2 as YFSETQ. V dropped 0 bases and J dropped 3 bases, with 7 bases sitting between them. The CDR3 has 13 residues.

CDR3 loop: CATSREMGSYEQYF. The CDR3 DNA sequence: TGTGCCACCAGCAGAGAGATGGGCTCCTACGAGCAGTACTTC. This sequence joins TRBV15 and TRBJ2-7; D remains ambiguous. Germline V gene lookup returns CDR1 LNHNV and CDR2 YYDKDF (reference sequence). This CDR3 contains 14 residues. Trimming took off 0 bases at V and 0 bases at J, with 6 bases between the two ends.

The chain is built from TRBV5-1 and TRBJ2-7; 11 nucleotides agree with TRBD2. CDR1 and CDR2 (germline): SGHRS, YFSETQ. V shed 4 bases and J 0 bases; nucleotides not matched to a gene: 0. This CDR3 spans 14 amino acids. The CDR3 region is CASSGTSGSYEQYF. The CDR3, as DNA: TGCGCCAGCAGCGGGACTAGCGGCTCCTACGAGCAGTACTTC. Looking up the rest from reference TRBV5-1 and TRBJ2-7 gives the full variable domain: KAGVTQTPRYLIKTRGQQVTLSCSPISGHRSVSWYQQTPGQGLQFLFEYFSETQRNKGNFPGRFSGRQFSNSRSEMNVSTLELGDSALYLCASSGTSGSYEQYFGPGTRLTVT.

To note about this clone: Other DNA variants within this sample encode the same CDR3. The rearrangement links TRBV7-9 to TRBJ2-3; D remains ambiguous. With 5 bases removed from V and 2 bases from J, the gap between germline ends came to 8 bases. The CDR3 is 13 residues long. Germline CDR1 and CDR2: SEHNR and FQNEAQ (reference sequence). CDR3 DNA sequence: TGTGCCAGCAGCCCCCCCTCCACAGATACGCAGTATTTT. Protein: CASSPPSTDTQYF.

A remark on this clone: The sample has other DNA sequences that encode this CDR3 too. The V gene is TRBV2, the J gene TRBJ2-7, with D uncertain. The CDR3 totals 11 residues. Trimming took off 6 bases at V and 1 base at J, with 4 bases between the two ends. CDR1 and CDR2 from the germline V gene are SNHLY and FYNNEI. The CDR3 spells CASRDSYEQYF. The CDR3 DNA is TGTGCCAGCAGGGATTCCTACGAGCAGTACTTC.

CDR3 sequence (DNA): TGTGCCACCAAAACCGGGACAGGGGACTTCCACACTGAAGCTTTCTTT. Translation: CATKTGTGDFHTEAFF. The chain couples TRBV10-3 to TRBJ1-1; 10 bases fit TRBD1. CDR1 ENHRY and CDR2 SYGVKD come from the germline V gene. J was trimmed by 3 bases and V by 10 bases; bases with no gene match: 14. CDR3 length: 16 residues.

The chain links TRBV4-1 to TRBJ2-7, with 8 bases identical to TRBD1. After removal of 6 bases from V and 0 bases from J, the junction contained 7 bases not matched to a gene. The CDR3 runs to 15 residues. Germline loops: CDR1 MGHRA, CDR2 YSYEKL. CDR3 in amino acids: CASRLRTGGSYEQYF. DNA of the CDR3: TGCGCCAGCAGGCTACGCACAGGGGGCTCCTACGAGCAGTACTTC.

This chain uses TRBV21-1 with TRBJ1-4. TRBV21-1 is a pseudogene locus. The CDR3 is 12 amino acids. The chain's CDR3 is CASSKGVLKLFF. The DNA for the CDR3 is TGTGCCAGCAGCAAAGGCGTTTTAAAACTGTTTTTT.

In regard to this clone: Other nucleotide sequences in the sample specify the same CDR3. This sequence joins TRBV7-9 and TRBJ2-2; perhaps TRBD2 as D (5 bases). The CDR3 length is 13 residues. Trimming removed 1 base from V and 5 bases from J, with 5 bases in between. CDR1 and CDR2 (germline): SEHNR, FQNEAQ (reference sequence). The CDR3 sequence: CASSLGGTGELFF. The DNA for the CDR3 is TGTGCCAGCAGCTTAGGAGGGACCGGGGAGCTGTTTTTT. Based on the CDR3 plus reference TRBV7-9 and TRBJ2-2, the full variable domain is DTGVSQNPRHKITKRGQNVTFRCDPISEHNRLYWYRQTLGQGPEFLTYFQNEAQLEKSRLLSDRFSAERPKGSFSTLEIQRTEQGDSAMYLCASSLGGTGELFFGEGSRLTVL.

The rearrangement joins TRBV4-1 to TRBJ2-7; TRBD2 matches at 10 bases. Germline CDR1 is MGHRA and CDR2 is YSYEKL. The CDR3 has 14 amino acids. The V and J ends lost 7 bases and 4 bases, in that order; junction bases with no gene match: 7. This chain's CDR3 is CASTKLAGLYEQYF. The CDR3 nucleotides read TGCGCCAGCACCAAACTAGCGGGGTTGTACGAGCAGTACTTC.

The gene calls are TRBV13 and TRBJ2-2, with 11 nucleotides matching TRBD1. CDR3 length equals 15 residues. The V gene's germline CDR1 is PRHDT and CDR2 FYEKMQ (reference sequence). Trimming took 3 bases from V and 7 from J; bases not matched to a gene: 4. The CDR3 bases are TGTGCCAGCAGCTTGGACAGGGGGCGTTTCGGGGAGCTGTTTTTT. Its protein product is CASSLDRGRFGELFF.

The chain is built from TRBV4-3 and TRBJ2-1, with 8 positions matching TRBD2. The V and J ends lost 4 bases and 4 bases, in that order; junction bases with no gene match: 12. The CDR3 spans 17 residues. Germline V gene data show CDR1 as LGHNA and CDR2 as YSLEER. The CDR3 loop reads CASSPLGAGGLYNEQFF. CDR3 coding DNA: TGCGCCAGCAGCCCCTTGGGGGCGGGGGGACTGTACAATGAGCAGTTCTTC.

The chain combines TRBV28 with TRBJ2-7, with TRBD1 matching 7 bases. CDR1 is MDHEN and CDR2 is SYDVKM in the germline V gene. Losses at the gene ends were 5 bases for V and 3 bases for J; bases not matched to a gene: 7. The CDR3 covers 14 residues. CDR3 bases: TGTGCCAGCAGTCTTCCGACAGGGAACTACGAGCAGTACTTC. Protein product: CASSLPTGNYEQYF. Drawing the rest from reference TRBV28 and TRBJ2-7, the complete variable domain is DVKVTQSSRYLVKRTGEKVFLECVQDMDHENMFWYRQDPGLGLRLIYFSYDVKMKEKGDIPEGYSVSREKKERFSLILESASTNQTSMYLCASSLPTGNYEQYFGPGTRLTVT.

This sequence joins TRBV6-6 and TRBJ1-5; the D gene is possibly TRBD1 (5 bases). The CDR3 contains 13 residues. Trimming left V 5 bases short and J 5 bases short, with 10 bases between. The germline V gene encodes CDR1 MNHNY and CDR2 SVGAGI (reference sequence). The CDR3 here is CASSRTSDQPQHF. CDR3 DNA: TGTGCCAGCAGTCGGACATCCGATCAGCCCCAGCATTTT.

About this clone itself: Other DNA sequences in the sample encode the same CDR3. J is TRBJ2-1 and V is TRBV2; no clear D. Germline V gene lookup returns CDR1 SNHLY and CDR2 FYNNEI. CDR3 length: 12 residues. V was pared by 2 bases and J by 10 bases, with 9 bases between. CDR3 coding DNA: TGTGCCAGCAGTGAAATGTTGGTCGAGCAGTTCTTC. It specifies CASSEMLVEQFF.

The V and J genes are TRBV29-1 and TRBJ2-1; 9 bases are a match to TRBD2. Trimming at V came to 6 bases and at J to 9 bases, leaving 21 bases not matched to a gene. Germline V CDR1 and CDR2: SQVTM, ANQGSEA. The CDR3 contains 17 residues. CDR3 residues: CSVGGGASGIQGGEQFF. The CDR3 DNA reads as TGCAGCGTCGGAGGTGGGGCTAGCGGGATTCAGGGGGGTGAGCAGTTCTTC.

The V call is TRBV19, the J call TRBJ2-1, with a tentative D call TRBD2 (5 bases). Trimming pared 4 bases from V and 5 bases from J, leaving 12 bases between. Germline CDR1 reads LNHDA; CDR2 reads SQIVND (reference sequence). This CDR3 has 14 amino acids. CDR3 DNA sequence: TGTGCCAGTAGTAAGTCCAGCGGCGACAATGAGCAGTTCTTC. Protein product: CASSKSSGDNEQFF. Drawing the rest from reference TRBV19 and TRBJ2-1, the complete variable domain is DGGITQSPKYLFRKEGQNVTLSCEQNLNHDAMYWYRQDPGQGLRLIYYSQIVNDFQKGDIAEGYSVSREKKESFPLTVTSAQKNPTAFYLCASSKSSGDNEQFFGPGTRLTVL.

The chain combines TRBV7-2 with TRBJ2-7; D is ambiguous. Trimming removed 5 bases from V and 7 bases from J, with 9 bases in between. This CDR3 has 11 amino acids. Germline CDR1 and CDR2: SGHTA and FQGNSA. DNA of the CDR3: TGTGCCAGCAGCGGATCTCGGGAGCAGTACTTC. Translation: CASSGSREQYF.

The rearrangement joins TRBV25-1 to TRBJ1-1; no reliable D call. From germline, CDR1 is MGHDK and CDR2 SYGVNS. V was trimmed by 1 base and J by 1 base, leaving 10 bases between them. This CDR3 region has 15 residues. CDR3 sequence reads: CASSELLLPNTEAFF. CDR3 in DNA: TGTGCCAGCAGTGAATTGTTACTTCCGAACACTGAAGCTTTCTTT. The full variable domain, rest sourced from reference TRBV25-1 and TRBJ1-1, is EADIYQTPRYLVIGTGKKITLECSQTMGHDKMYWYQQDPGMELHLIHYSYGVNSTEKGDLSSESTVSRIRTEHFPLTLESARPSHTSQYLCASSELLLPNTEAFFGQGTRLTVV.

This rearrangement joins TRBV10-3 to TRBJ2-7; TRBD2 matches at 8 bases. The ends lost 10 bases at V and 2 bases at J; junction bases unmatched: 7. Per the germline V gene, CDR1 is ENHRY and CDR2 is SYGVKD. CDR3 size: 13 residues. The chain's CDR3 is CANSGDGTYEQYF. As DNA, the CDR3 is TGTGCCAATAGCGGGGATGGGACCTACGAGCAGTACTTC.

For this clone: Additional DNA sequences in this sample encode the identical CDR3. The CDR3 loop reads CSVEGGKSYEQYF. The CDR3 DNA sequence: TGCAGCGTTGAAGGGGGGAAGAGTTACGAGCAGTACTTC. The rearrangement joins TRBV29-1 to TRBJ2-7; D could derive from TRBD1 or TRBD2 (5 bases each). The CDR3 is 13 amino acids. The germline V gene encodes CDR1 SQVTM and CDR2 ANQGSEA. Trimming cost V 1 base and J 4 bases, with 11 bases left between them.

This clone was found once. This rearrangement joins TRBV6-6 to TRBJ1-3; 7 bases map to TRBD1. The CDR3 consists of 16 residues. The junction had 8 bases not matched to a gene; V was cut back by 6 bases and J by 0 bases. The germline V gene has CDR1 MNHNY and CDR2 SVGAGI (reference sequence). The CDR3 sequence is CASSRRSGGSGNTIYF. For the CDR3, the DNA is TGTGCCAGCAGCCGTAGGTCAGGGGGCTCTGGAAACACCATATATTTT.

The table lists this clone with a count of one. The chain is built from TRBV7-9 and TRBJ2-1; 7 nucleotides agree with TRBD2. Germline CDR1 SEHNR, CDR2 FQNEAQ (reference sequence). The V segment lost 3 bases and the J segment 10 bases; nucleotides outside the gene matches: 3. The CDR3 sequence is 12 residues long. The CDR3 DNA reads TGTGCCAGCAGCTTTGAGGGAGGGGAGCAGTTCTTC. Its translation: CASSFEGGEQFF.

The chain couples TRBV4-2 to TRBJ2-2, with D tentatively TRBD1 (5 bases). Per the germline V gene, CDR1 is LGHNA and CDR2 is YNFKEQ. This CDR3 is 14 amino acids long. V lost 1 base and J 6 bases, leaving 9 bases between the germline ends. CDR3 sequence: CASSQGGSAGELFF. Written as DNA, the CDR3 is TGTGCCAGCAGCCAAGGGGGCTCGGCCGGGGAGCTGTTTTTT.